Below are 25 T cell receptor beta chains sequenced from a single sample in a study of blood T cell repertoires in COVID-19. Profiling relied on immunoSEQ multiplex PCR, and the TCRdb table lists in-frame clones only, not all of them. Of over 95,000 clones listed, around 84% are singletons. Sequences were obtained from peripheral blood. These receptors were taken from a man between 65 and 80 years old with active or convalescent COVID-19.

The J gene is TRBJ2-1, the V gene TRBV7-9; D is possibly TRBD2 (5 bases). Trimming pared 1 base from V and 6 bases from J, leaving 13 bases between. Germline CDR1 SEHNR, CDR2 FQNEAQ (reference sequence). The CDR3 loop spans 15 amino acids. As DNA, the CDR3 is TGTGCCAGCAGCTTAGAAGTTTTGGGGAGCAATGAGCAGTTCTTC. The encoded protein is CASSLEVLGSNEQFF.

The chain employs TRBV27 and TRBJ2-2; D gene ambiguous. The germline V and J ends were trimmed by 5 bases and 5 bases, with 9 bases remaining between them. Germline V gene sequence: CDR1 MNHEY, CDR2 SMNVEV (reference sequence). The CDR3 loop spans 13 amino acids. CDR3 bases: TGTGCCAGCAGTACTACTGTTACCGGGGAGCTGTTTTTT. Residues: CASSTTVTGELFF.

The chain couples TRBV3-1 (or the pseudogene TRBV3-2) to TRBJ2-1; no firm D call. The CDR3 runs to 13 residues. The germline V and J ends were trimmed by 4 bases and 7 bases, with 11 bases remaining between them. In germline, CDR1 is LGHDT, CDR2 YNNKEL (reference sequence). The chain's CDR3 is CASSPSLRNEQFF. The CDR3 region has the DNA TGTGCCAGCAGCCCGAGCCTCCGTAATGAGCAGTTCTTC.

CDR3 sequence (DNA): TGCAGCGTCACCTACGAGCAGTACTTC. It translates to CSVTYEQYF. The chain has TRBV29-1 and TRBJ2-7; D unresolved. Looked up from germline, CDR1 is SQVTM and CDR2 is ANQGSEA. The V end lost 6 bases, the J end lost 2 bases, and 2 bases lay between the germline ends. The CDR3 consists of 9 residues.

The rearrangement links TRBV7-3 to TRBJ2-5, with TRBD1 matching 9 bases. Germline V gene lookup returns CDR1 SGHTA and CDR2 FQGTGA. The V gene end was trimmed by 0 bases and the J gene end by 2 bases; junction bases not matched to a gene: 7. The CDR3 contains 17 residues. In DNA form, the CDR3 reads TGTGCCAGCAGCTTAACCGGCCGACAGGGGGTGCAAGAGACCCAGTACTTC. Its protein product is CASSLTGRQGVQETQYF.

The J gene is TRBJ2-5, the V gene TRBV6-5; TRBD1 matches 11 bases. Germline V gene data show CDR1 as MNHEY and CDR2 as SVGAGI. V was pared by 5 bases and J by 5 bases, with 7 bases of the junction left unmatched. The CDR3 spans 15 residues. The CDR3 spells CASSPWTGGGETQYF. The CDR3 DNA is TGTGCCAGCAGTCCTTGGACAGGGGGCGGCGAGACCCAGTACTTC.

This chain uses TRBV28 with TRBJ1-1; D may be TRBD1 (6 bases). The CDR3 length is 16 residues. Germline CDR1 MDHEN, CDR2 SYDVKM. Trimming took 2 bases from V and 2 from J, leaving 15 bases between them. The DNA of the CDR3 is TGTGCCAGCAGTTTAGCGGGGGCGGAAGCCAACACTGAAGCTTTCTTT. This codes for CASSLAGAEANTEAFF.

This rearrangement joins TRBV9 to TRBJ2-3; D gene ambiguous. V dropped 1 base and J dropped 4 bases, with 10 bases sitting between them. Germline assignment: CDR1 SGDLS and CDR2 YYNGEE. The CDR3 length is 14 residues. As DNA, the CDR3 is TGTGCCAGCAGCGTACGAATAGCCGCAGATACGCAGTATTTT. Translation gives CASSVRIAADTQYF.

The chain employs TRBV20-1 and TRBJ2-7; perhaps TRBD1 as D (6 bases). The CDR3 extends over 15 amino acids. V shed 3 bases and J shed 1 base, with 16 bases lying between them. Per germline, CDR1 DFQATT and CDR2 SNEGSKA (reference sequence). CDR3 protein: CSASMSWDTSYEQYF. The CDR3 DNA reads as TGCAGTGCTAGTATGTCCTGGGACACTTCCTACGAGCAGTACTTC.

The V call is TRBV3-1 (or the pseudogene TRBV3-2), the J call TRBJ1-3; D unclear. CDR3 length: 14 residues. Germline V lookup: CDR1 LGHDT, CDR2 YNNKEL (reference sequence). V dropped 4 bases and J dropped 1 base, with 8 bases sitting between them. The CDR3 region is CASSPGSSGNTIYF. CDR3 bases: TGTGCCAGCAGCCCGGGGAGTTCTGGAAACACCATATATTTT.

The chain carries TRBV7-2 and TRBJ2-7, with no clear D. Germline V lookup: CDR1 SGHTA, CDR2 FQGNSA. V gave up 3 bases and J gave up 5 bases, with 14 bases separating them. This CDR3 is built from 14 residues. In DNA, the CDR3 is TGTGCCAGCAGCTTTCGTCGCGGCGTGGACGAGCAGTACTTC. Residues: CASSFRRGVDEQYF.

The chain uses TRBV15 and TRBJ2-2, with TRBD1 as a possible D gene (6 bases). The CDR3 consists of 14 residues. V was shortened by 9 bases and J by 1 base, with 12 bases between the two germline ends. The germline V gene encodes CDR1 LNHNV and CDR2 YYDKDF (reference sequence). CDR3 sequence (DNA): TGTGCCACGGCGACGACAGGGAACACCGGGGAGCTGTTTTTT. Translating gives CATATTGNTGELFF.

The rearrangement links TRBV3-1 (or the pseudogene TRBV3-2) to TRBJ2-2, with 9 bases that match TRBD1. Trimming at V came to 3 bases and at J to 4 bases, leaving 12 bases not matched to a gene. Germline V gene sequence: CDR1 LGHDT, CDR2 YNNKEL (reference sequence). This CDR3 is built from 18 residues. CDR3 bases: TGTGCCAGCAGCCACGGAGCCGGGACAGGGAGGACCACCGGGGAGCTGTTTTTT. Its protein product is CASSHGAGTGRTTGELFF.

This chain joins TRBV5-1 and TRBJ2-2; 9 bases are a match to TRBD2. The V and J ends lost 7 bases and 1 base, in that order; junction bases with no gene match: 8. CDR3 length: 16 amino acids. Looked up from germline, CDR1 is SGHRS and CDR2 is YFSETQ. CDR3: CASDFGTSWNTGELFF. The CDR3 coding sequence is TGCGCCAGCGACTTTGGGACTAGCTGGAACACCGGGGAGCTGTTTTTT.

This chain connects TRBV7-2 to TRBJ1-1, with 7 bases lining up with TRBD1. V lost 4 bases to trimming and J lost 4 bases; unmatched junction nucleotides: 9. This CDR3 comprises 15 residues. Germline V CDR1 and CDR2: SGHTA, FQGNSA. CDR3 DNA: TGTGCCAGCAGCTCCTCAGACAGGGCGGCCACTGAAGCTTTCTTT. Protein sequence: CASSSSDRAATEAFF.

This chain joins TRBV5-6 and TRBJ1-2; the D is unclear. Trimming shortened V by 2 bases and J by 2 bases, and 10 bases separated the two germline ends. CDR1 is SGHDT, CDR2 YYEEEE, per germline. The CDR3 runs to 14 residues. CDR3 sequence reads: CASSLERLNYGYTF. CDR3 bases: TGTGCCAGCAGCTTAGAGCGGCTGAACTATGGCTACACCTTC.

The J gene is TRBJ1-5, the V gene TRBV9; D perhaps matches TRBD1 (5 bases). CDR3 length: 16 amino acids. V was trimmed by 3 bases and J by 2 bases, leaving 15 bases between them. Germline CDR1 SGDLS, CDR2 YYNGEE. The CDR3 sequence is CASSAGGGRGNQPQHF. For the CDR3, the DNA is TGTGCCAGCAGCGCGGGGGGAGGTCGAGGCAATCAGCCCCAGCATTTT.

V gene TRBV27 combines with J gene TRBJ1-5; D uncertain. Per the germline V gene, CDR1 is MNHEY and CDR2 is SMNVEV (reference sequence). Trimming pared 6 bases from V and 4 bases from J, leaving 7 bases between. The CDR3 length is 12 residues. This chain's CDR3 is CASSAGNQPQHF. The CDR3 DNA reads TGTGCCAGCAGCGCGGGGAATCAGCCCCAGCATTTT.

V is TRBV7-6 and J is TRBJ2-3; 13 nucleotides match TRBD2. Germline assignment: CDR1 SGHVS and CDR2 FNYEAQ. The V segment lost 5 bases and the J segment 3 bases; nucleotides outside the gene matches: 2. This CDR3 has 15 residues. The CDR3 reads CASSLGLAGTDTQYF. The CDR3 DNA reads TGTGCCAGCAGCCTGGGACTAGCGGGGACAGATACGCAGTATTTT.

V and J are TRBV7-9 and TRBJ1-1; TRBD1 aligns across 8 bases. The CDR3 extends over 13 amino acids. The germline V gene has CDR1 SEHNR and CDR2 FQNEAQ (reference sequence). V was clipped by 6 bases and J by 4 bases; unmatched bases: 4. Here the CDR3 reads CASREGQGTEAFF. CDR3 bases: TGTGCCAGCAGAGAAGGACAGGGCACTGAAGCTTTCTTT.

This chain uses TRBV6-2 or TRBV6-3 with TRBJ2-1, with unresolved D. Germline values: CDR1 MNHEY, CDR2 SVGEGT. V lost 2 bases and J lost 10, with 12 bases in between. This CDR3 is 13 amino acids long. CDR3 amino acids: CASSYRLGEEQFF. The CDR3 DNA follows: TGTGCCAGCAGTTACAGGCTAGGAGAAGAGCAGTTCTTC.

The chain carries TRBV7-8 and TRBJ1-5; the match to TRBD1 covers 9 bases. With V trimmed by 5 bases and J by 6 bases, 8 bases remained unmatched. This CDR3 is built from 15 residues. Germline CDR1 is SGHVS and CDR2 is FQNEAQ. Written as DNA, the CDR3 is TGTGCCAGCAGCGCAACCACAGGGGGCGGTCAGCCCCAGCATTTT. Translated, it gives CASSATTGGGQPQHF.

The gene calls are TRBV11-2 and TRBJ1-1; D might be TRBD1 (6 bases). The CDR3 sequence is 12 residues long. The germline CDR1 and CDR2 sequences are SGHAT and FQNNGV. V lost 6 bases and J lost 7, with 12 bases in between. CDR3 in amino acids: CASRTGAFEAFF. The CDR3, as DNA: TGTGCCAGCAGGACAGGAGCCTTTGAAGCTTTCTTT.

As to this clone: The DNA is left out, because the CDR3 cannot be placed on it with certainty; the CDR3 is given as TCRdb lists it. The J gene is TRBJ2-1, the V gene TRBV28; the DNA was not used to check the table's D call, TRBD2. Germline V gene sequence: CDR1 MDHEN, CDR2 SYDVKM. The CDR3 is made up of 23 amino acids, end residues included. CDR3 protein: CASCFLGGLGGLAGGVSYNEQFF.

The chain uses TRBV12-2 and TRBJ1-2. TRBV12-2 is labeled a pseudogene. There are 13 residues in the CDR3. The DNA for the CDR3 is TGTGCAAGTCGCCCTGCTCTGAGCTATGGCTACACCTTC. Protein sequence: CASRPALSYGYTF.